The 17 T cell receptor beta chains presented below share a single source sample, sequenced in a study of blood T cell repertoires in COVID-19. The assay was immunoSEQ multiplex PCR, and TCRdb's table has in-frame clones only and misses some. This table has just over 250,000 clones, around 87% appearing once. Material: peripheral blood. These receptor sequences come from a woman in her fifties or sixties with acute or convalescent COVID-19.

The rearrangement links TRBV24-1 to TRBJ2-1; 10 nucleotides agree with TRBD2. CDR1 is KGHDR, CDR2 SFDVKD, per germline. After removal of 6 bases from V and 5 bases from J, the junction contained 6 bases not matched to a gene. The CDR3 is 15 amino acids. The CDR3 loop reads CATSSPSGSNNEQFF. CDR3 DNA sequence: TGTGCCACCAGTTCGCCTAGCGGGAGCAACAATGAGCAGTTCTTC.

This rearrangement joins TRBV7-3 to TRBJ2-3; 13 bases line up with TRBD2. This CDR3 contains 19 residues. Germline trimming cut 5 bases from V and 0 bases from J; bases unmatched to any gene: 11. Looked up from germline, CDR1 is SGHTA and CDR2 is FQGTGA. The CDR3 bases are TGTGCCAGCAGCGCGGGGACTAGCGGGACACCATCTAGCACAGATACGCAGTATTTT. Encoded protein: CASSAGTSGTPSSTDTQYF.

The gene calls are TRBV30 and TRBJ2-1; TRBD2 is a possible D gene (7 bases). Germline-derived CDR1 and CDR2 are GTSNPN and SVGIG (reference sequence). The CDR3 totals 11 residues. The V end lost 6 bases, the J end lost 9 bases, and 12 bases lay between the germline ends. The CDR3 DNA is TGTGCCTGCCAGGGAGGGGGTGAGCAGTTCTTC. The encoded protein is CACQGGGEQFF.

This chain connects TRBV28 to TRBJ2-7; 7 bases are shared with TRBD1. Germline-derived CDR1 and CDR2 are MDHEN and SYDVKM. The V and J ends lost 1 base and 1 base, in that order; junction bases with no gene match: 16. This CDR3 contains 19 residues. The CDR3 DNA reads TGTGCCAGCAGTTTATCAAACATTTACCGGGACAGCGATTCCTACGAGCAGTACTTC. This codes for CASSLSNIYRDSDSYEQYF.

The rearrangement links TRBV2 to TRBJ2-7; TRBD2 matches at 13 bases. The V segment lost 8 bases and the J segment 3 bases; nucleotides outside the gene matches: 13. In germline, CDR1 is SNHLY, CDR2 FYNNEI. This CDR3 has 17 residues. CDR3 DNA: TGTGCCAGCTCGAGGGGACTAGCGGGGTTGGGTGGCTACGAGCAGTACTTC. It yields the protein CASSRGLAGLGGYEQYF.

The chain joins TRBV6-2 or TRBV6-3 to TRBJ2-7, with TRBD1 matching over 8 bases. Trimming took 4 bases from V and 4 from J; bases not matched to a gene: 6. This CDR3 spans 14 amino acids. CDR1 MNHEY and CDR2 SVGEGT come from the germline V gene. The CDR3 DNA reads TGTGCCAGCAGTTCCGGACAGGGCCATTACGAGCAGTACTTC. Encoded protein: CASSSGQGHYEQYF.

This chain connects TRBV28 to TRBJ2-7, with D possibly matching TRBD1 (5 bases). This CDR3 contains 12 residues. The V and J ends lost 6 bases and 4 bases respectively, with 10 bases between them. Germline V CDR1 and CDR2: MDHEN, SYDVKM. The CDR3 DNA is TGTGCCAGCAGGGACACCTCGTACGAGCAGTACTTC. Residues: CASRDTSYEQYF. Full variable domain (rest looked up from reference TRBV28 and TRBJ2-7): DVKVTQSSRYLVKRTGEKVFLECVQDMDHENMFWYRQDPGLGLRLIYFSYDVKMKEKGDIPEGYSVSREKKERFSLILESASTNQTSMYLCASRDTSYEQYFGPGTRLTVT.

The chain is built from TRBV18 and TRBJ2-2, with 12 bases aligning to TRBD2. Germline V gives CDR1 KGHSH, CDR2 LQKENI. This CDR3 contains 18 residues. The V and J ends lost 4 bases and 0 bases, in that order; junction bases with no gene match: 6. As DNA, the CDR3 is TGTGCCAGCTCACAGGGACTAGCGGGCTTCGCGAACACCGGGGAGCTGTTTTTT. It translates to CASSQGLAGFANTGELFF.

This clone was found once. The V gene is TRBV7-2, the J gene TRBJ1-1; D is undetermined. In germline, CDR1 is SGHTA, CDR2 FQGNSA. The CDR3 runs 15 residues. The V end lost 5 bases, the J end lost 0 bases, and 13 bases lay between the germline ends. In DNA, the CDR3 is TGTGCCAGCAGCCCCTTACTTCGAATGAACACTGAAGCTTTCTTT. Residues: CASSPLLRMNTEAFF. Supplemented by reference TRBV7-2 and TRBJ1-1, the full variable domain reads GAGVSQSPSNKVTEKGKDVELRCDPISGHTALYWYRQSLGQGLEFLIYFQGNSAPDKSGLPSDRFSAERTGGSVSTLTIQRTQQEDSAVYLCASSPLLRMNTEAFFGQGTRLTVV.

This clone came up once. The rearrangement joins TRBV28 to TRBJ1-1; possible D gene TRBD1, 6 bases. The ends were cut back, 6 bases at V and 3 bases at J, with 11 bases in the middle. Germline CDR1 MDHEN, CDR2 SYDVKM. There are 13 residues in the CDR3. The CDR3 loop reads CASRGAQYTEAFF. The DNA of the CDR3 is TGTGCCAGCAGGGGGGCGCAGTACACTGAAGCTTTCTTT.

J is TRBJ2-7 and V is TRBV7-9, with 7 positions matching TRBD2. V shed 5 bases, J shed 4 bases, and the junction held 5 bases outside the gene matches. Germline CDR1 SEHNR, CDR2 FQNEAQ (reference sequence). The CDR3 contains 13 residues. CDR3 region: CASSPDGGYEQYF. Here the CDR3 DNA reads TGTGCCAGCAGCCCTGACGGGGGGTACGAGCAGTACTTC.

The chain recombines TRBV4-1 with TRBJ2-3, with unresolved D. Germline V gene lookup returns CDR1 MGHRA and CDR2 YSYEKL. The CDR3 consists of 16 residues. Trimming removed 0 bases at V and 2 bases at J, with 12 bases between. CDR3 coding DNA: TGCGCCAGCAGCCAAGATGAGAACTATTTCACAGATACGCAGTATTTT. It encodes CASSQDENYFTDTQYF.

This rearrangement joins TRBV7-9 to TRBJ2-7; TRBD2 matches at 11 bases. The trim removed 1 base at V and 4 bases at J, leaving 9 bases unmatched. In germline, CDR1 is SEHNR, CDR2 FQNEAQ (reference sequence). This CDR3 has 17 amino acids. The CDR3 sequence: CASSLVFSGGGRYEQYF. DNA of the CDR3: TGTGCCAGCAGCTTAGTATTTAGCGGGGGGGGGCGGTACGAGCAGTACTTC.

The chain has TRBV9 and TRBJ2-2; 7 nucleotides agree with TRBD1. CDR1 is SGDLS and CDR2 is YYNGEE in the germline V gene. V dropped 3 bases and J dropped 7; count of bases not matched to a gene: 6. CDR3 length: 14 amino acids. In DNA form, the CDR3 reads TGTGCCAGCAGCGCCTCAGGGGGTTTCGGGGAGCTGTTTTTT. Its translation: CASSASGGFGELFF.

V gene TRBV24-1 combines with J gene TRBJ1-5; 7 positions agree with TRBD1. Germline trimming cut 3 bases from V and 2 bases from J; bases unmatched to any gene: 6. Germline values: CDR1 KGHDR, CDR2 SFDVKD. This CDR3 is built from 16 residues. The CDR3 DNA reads TGTGCCACCAGTGATCCTAGAGGGGGCGGCAATCAGCCCCAGCATTTT. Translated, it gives CATSDPRGGGNQPQHF.

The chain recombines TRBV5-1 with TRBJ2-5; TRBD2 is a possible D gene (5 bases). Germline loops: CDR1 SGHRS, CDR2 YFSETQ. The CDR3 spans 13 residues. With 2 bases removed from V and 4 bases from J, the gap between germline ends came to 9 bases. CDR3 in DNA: TGCGCCAGCAGCTTATCGGGGATAGAGACCCAGTACTTC. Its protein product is CASSLSGIETQYF.

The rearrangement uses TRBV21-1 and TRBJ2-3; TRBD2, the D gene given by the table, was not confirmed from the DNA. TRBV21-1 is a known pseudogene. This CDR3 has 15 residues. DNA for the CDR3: TGTGCCAGCAGCGGACTAGCGGCTAGCACAGATACGCAGTATTTT. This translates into CASSGLAASTDTQYF.